This TCR beta chain derives from a study of T cells after yellow fever vaccination. In the case of this clonotype: Its antigen is as yet unknown.

The CDR3 is 17 amino acids. The trim removed 4 bases at V and 1 base at J, leaving 10 bases unmatched. The study, taken as a whole, reports: FACS-sorted repertoires could harbor abundant contaminating bulk-population clonotypes.

One entry per CDR3 protein results from TCRdb running MiXCR on the 5' RACE reads. Here the sample spans about 320,000 distinct CDR3 sequences, 3.5% to 4.5% being singletons. This TCR was sampled from a man aged 18 to 29 who received the YFV17D yellow fever vaccine. J is TRBJ2-3 and V is TRBV23-1, with 8 bases identical to TRBD1. TRBV23-1 is an ORF for which the function is uncertain. The starting material was PBMCs, obtained 15 days after the yellow fever booster vaccination. In DNA, the CDR3 is TGCGCCAGCAGTCCCACTCCCGGGACAGGACGCACAGATACGCAGTATTTT. Protein: CASSPTPGTGRTDTQYF.